The present entry profiles one T cell receptor beta chain with its context. The read stops 3 residues short of the end of the CDR3; the missing end is completed from the germline J gene. Assay used: immunoSEQ multiplex PCR; TCRdb lists only in-frame clones, some missing. The sample has about 20,000 clones. The sample originates from a study of T cells in women clearing cervical HPV infection. Germline CDR1 MGHRA, CDR2 YSYEKL. Losses at the gene ends were 0 bases for V and 8 bases for J; bases not matched to a gene: 16. The CDR3 is 18 amino acids. The sample was blood buffy coat. This sequence joins TRBV4-1 and TRBJ2-1; 7 positions match TRBD1. The source is a woman aged 18-70 years with a cervical HPV16 infection that either progressed to CIN3+ or cleared (not recorded which). The covered CDR3 bases are TGCGCCAGCAGCCAAGATGCCGTCGGGTGGGACAGACTCGATGAG. This gives the protein CASSQDAVGWDRLDE. The whole CDR3 is CASSQDAVGWDRLDEQFF.